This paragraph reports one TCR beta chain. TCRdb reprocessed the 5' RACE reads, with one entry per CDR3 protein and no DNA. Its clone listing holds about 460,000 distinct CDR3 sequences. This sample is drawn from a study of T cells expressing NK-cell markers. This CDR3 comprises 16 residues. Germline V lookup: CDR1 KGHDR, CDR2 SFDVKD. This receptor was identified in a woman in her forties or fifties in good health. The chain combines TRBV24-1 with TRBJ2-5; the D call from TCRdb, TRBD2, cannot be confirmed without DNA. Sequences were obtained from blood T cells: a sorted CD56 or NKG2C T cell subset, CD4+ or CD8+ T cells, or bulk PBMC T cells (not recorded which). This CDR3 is CATSAQASGGWETQYF.